Following are 11 T cell receptor beta chains from one sample sequenced in a study of Ad26.COV2.S vaccination and SARS-CoV-2 variants. Libraries were prepared by immunoSEQ multiplex PCR; TCRdb keeps only in-frame clonotypes and omits some of them. This sample has about 680,000 clones; around 89% occur once, and the top ten carry about 1.5%. Treatment indicated: roughly 18 received Ad26.COV2.S at low or high dose, single or two shots; several received placebo; per-sample allocation not given. Sample collection was performed on day 63 after the first vaccine or placebo injection. Sequenced material: peripheral blood, taken in a trial of Ad26.COV2.S vaccine versus placebo. The receptors derive from a person between 18 and 59 years old who received the Ad26.COV2.S COVID-19 vaccine or a placebo.

The chain is built from TRBV10-3 and TRBJ1-1, with D maybe TRBD1 (5 bases). V lost 6 bases to trimming and J lost 4 bases, with 9 bases between them. Per the germline V gene, CDR1 is ENHRY and CDR2 is SYGVKD. The CDR3 has 12 residues. The CDR3 nucleotides read TGTGCCATCAGGCAGGGAGGCACTGAAGCTTTCTTT. This gives the protein CAIRQGGTEAFF.

The chain links TRBV6-5 to TRBJ2-3; TRBD1 aligns across 9 bases. There are 15 residues in the CDR3. Germline CDR1 is MNHEY and CDR2 is SVGAGI. Trimming at V came to 2 bases and at J to 3 bases, leaving 3 bases not matched to a gene. CDR3 sequence: CASSYRDRVTDTQYF. CDR3 DNA sequence: TGTGCCAGCAGTTACCGGGACAGGGTTACAGATACGCAGTATTTT.

The chain couples TRBV10-1 to TRBJ1-2; no firm D call. This CDR3 comprises 13 residues. Germline loops: CDR1 WNHNN, CDR2 SYGVQD (reference sequence). Trimming cost V 3 bases and J 4 bases, with 9 bases left between them. CDR3 sequence: CASSEGIAYGYTF. For the CDR3, the DNA is TGCGCCAGCAGTGAAGGGATCGCCTATGGCTACACCTTC.

This chain uses TRBV30 with TRBJ1-2, with D tentatively TRBD1 (5 bases). CDR1 and CDR2 from the germline V gene are GTSNPN and SVGIG (reference sequence). The CDR3 consists of 11 residues. V shed 4 bases and J shed 8 bases, with 11 bases lying between them. CDR3 sequence (DNA): TGTGCCTGGATGAGGGGTAAAGGCTACACCTTC. It yields the protein CAWMRGKGYTF.

This clone occurred a few times. This chain uses TRBV2 with TRBJ1-3, with TRBD1 matching over 10 bases. Germline V gene lookup returns CDR1 SNHLY and CDR2 FYNNEI. V shed 4 bases and J 3 bases; nucleotides not matched to a gene: 0. There are 14 residues in the CDR3. The chain's CDR3 is CASSGDRGGNTIYF. Here the CDR3 DNA reads TGTGCCAGCAGTGGGGACAGGGGTGGAAACACCATATATTTT.

This clone was counted a single time. V usage is TRBV21-1 and J usage is TRBJ1-2. TRBV21-1 is listed as a pseudogene. The CDR3 is 13 residues long. CDR3: CASSKERDYGYTF. CDR3 nucleotide sequence: TGTGCCAGCAGCAAAGAACGGGACTATGGCTACACCTTC.

The chain couples TRBV3-1 (or the pseudogene TRBV3-2) to TRBJ2-6; no reliable D call. Trimming stripped 0 bases from V and 0 bases from J, with 3 bases between. The CDR3 is made up of 15 amino acids. The germline V gene encodes CDR1 LGHDT and CDR2 YNNKEL (reference sequence). CDR3 in DNA: TGTGCCAGCAGCCAAGAATACTCTGGGGCCAACGTCCTGACTTTC. The encoded protein is CASSQEYSGANVLTF.

Note on this clone: An end of the junction differs from the germline gene, which may be a read error. This chain connects TRBV18 to TRBJ2-2; D not resolved. CDR3 size: 12 residues. Germline loops: CDR1 KGHSH, CDR2 LQKENI. The CDR3 region has the DNA TGTGCCAGCTCACCAAACAACGGGGAGCTGTTTTTT. Protein sequence: CASSPNNGELFF.

The rearrangement joins TRBV10-1 to TRBJ2-3, with D unresolved. There are 12 residues in the CDR3. Germline-derived CDR1 and CDR2 are WNHNN and SYGVQD (reference sequence). Trimming stripped 5 bases from V and 8 bases from J, with 11 bases between. CDR3 loop: CASSLWGGTQYF. The CDR3 DNA follows: TGCGCCAGCAGTCTTTGGGGTGGTACGCAGTATTTT.

This chain joins TRBV30 and TRBJ1-2, with 7 bases lining up with TRBD1. Germline CDR1 and CDR2: GTSNPN and SVGIG (reference sequence). The CDR3 contains 14 residues. V lost 3 bases, J lost 3 bases, and 7 bases stayed unmatched. CDR3 amino acids: CAWRVRGRDYGYTF. The CDR3, as DNA: TGTGCCTGGAGGGTAAGGGGGCGCGACTATGGCTACACCTTC.

CDR3 DNA sequence: TGTGCCAGCAGTGGGCCCTCGACATCCTCCACAGATACGCAGTATTTT. Translation gives CASSGPSTSSTDTQYF. The chain is built from TRBV6-1 and TRBJ2-3; the D is unclear. This CDR3 contains 16 residues. Germline loops: CDR1 MNHNS, CDR2 SASEGT. The ends were cut back, 4 bases at V and 2 bases at J, with 16 bases in the middle.